The source of this T cell receptor (beta chain) is a study of early T cells in non-severe SARS-CoV-2 infection. Trimming removed 5 bases from V and 5 bases from J, with 10 bases in between. The germline V gene has CDR1 ENHRY and CDR2 SYGVKD. CDR3 length: 12 amino acids. In this sample, this clonotype turned up many times. Individual cDNA molecules each received unique molecular identifiers attached to them. TCRdb processed the 5' RACE reads anew with MiXCR; each CDR3 protein has one entry. Among roughly 80,000 distinct CDR3 sequences listed, about 14% were seen once. This sequence joins TRBV10-3 and TRBJ2-7, with D possibly matching TRBD2 (7 bases). The sample comprised whole blood. The clonotype was recovered from an adult who was a healthcare worker with PCR-confirmed SARS-CoV-2 infection or an uninfected control (not recorded which). For the CDR3, the DNA is TGTGCCATCAGTCCCGGGGGGCACGAGCAGTACTTC. Protein sequence: CAISPGGHEQYF.